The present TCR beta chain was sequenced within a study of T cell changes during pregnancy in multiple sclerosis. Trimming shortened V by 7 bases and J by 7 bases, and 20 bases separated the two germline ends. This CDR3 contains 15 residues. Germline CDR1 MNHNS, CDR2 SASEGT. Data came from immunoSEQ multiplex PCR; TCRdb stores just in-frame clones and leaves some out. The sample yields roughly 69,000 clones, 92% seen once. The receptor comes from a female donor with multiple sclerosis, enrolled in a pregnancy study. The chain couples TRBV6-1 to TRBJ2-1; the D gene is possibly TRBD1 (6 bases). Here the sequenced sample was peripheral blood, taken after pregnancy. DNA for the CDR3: TGTGCCAGCACTCCGTCACTCCCTGGGACAAATGAGCAGTTCTTC. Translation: CASTPSLPGTNEQFF.